The 24 T cell receptor beta chains given below trace back to one sample, sequenced in a study of shared clonotypes between healthy human individuals. Sequenced by immunoSEQ multiplex PCR; TCRdb stores in-frame clones only, minus some. Of about 640,000 clones in the sample, about 78% are singletons; the top ten hold about 1.7%. The sequenced sample consisted of memory CD4+ T cells sorted from blood. The sample's subset: CD45RA-negative fraction. Receptors were obtained from a woman aged 30 to 39 in good health.

V and J are TRBV6-6 and TRBJ2-7; D is perhaps TRBD2 (5 bases). In germline, CDR1 is MNHNY, CDR2 SVGAGI (reference sequence). The V and J ends lost 7 bases and 2 bases respectively, with 12 bases between them. CDR3 length: 13 amino acids. The CDR3, as DNA: TGTGCCAGCACGGGGATTAATACCTACGAGCAGTACTTC. The encoded protein is CASTGINTYEQYF.

The chain combines TRBV5-6 with TRBJ2-3; D remains ambiguous. The CDR3 extends over 14 amino acids. V dropped 0 bases and J dropped 6 bases, with 11 bases sitting between them. Germline values: CDR1 SGHDT, CDR2 YYEEEE. The DNA of the CDR3 is TGTGCCAGCAGCTTGGGGCAGACTCTGGATACGCAGTATTTT. It specifies CASSLGQTLDTQYF.

The chain recombines TRBV25-1 with TRBJ2-7, with D perhaps TRBD1 (5 bases). V shed 3 bases and J shed 0 bases, with 9 bases lying between them. This CDR3 region has 14 residues. Germline loops: CDR1 MGHDK, CDR2 SYGVNS. As DNA, the CDR3 is TGTGCCAGCAGTGATAGACAGACCTCCTACGAGCAGTACTTC. Translation gives CASSDRQTSYEQYF.

The J gene is TRBJ2-5, the V gene TRBV7-2, with 7 bases lining up with TRBD2. CDR1 SGHTA and CDR2 FQGNSA come from the germline V gene. Unmatched junction bases numbered 7, after V lost 5 bases and J lost 4 bases. The CDR3 totals 14 residues. In DNA, the CDR3 is TGTGCCAGCAGCGGGGCTAGCGGCGCAGAGACCCAGTACTTC. Translation: CASSGASGAETQYF.

This clone was observed a single time. The chain has TRBV27 and TRBJ2-3, with TRBD2 matching over 7 bases. Germline values: CDR1 MNHEY, CDR2 SMNVEV (reference sequence). The ends lost 2 bases at V and 0 bases at J; junction bases unmatched: 5. The CDR3 has 16 amino acids. The CDR3 protein is CASSLPQRESTDTQYF. The CDR3 nucleotides are TGTGCCAGCAGTTTACCCCAGCGGGAAAGCACAGATACGCAGTATTTT.

The chain is built from TRBV4-1 and TRBJ2-7; D is possibly TRBD2 (7 bases). The CDR3 length is 18 residues. The V gene's germline CDR1 is MGHRA and CDR2 YSYEKL. The V end was cut by 1 base, the J end by 0 bases, with 19 bases between. CDR3 region: CASSQGVGGRGSSYEQYF. The CDR3, as DNA: TGCGCCAGCAGCCAAGGGGTGGGGGGGCGTGGGAGCTCCTACGAGCAGTACTTC.

V is TRBV27 and J is TRBJ1-1; no definite D call. The CDR3 totals 14 residues. Germline V gene data show CDR1 as MNHEY and CDR2 as SMNVEV (reference sequence). V was pared by 7 bases and J by 4 bases, with 16 bases between. CDR3 amino acids: CASTQSQGLTEAFF. For the CDR3, the DNA is TGTGCCAGCACCCAATCACAAGGGCTCACTGAAGCTTTCTTT.

This chain joins TRBV10-3 and TRBJ1-1, with a tentative D call TRBD1 (5 bases). Germline CDR1 is ENHRY and CDR2 is SYGVKD. The CDR3 runs to 14 residues. Trimming stripped 11 bases from V and 3 bases from J, with 19 bases between. The DNA for the CDR3 is TGTGCCTCCTCACCAGGCAGGGACGACACTGAAGCTTTCTTT. It translates to CASSPGRDDTEAFF.

The chain employs TRBV30 and TRBJ1-1; D perhaps matches TRBD1 (6 bases). This CDR3 spans 13 amino acids. V was shortened by 5 bases and J by 6 bases, with 16 bases between the two germline ends. Germline assignment: CDR1 GTSNPN and CDR2 SVGIG (reference sequence). The DNA for the CDR3 is TGTGCCTGGGAGGGGACAAGTCACTCTGAAGCTTTCTTT. Its translation: CAWEGTSHSEAFF.

This chain uses TRBV6-1 with TRBJ2-3; 8 positions agree with TRBD2. The CDR3 has 15 residues. V gave up 4 bases and J gave up 1 base; unmatched junction bases: 4. The germline gives CDR1 MNHNS, CDR2 SASEGT. In nucleotides, the CDR3 is TGTGCCAGCAGTGCCCCGACTAGCGGCACAGATACGCAGTATTTT. This translates into CASSAPTSGTDTQYF.

The chain combines TRBV27 with TRBJ1-3; D uncertain. Germline values: CDR1 MNHEY, CDR2 SMNVEV (reference sequence). The CDR3 is made up of 15 amino acids. V lost 4 bases and J lost 4, with 14 bases in between. The CDR3 is CASSSLGSQGNTIYF. CDR3 sequence (DNA): TGTGCCAGCAGTTCTTTAGGGTCACAGGGAAACACCATATATTTT.

J is TRBJ1-1 and V is TRBV6-5; maybe TRBD1 (5 bases). Germline CDR1 reads MNHEY; CDR2 reads SVGAGI. This CDR3 spans 12 amino acids. The germline V and J ends were trimmed by 5 bases and 11 bases, with 15 bases remaining between them. CDR3: CASSTWGGRAFF. The CDR3 nucleotides are TGTGCCAGCAGTACTTGGGGGGGGAGGGCTTTCTTT.

The gene calls are TRBV7-9 and TRBJ2-7, with 12 nucleotides matching TRBD2. Trimming at V came to 1 base and at J to 5 bases, leaving 15 bases not matched to a gene. CDR3 length: 19 amino acids. Per the germline V gene, CDR1 is SEHNR and CDR2 is FQNEAQ (reference sequence). The chain's CDR3 is CASSLGLASGRAGVHEQYF. The CDR3 DNA follows: TGTGCCAGCAGCTTAGGTCTGGCTAGCGGGAGGGCCGGTGTCCACGAGCAGTACTTC.

This sequence joins TRBV10-3 and TRBJ2-7, with D possibly being TRBD1 (5 bases). Trimming removed 7 bases at V and 2 bases at J, with 15 bases between. From germline, CDR1 is ENHRY and CDR2 SYGVKD. This CDR3 region has 14 residues. The CDR3 region is CAITPGHSTYEQYF. CDR3 in DNA: TGTGCCATCACCCCAGGACACTCCACCTACGAGCAGTACTTC.

This chain uses TRBV28 with TRBJ1-1, with D maybe TRBD1 (6 bases). This CDR3 has 15 residues. Trimming removed 7 bases at V and 1 base at J, with 16 bases between. The V gene's germline CDR1 is MDHEN and CDR2 SYDVKM. The CDR3 loop reads CASTPWGAENTEAFF. Here the CDR3 DNA reads TGTGCCAGCACCCCCTGGGGGGCTGAGAACACTGAAGCTTTCTTT.

V and J are TRBV7-6 and TRBJ2-7; perhaps TRBD1 as D (6 bases). Germline CDR1 is SGHVS and CDR2 is FNYEAQ. V lost 1 base to trimming and J lost 0 bases, with 16 bases between them. The CDR3 loop spans 17 amino acids. The CDR3 bases are TGTGCCAGCAGCTTAGTTCCGATCACAGGGCTCTCCTACGAGCAGTACTTC. Its translation is CASSLVPITGLSYEQYF.

The chain combines TRBV5-1 with TRBJ1-2; a possible D gene is TRBD1 (5 bases). V was shortened by 4 bases and J by 6 bases, with 19 bases between the two germline ends. This CDR3 has 15 amino acids. Germline-derived CDR1 and CDR2 are SGHRS and YFSETQ. The CDR3 DNA follows: TGCGCCAGCAGCCCTACCGGGACCTCCCTGCATGGCTACACCTTC. This translates into CASSPTGTSLHGYTF.

A single count supports this clone. The rearrangement links TRBV6-4 to TRBJ2-1; a weak D match, TRBD2 (5 bases). V lost 6 bases to trimming and J lost 4 bases, with 10 bases between them. The CDR3 covers 13 residues. Germline CDR1 is MRHNA and CDR2 is SNTAGT. The chain's CDR3 is CASSPDFYNEQFF. The CDR3 nucleotides are TGTGCCAGCAGCCCGGACTTTTACAATGAGCAGTTCTTC.

This sequence joins TRBV6-5 and TRBJ2-1; 10 nucleotides line up with TRBD2. The CDR3 sequence is 14 residues long. The V segment lost 6 bases and the J segment 9 bases; nucleotides outside the gene matches: 8. In germline, CDR1 is MNHEY, CDR2 SVGAGI. The CDR3 region has the DNA TGTGCCAGCAGCCCAAGCGGGAGGGCCCCTGAGCAGTTCTTC. Amino acids: CASSPSGRAPEQFF.

The chain recombines TRBV28 with TRBJ1-1; D is unresolved. CDR1 and CDR2 from the germline V gene are MDHEN and SYDVKM. V was cut by 8 bases and J by 1 base, with 5 bases left in between. The CDR3 loop spans 11 amino acids. The CDR3 reads CASGSNTEAFF. The DNA for the CDR3 is TGTGCCAGCGGATCGAACACTGAAGCTTTCTTT.

With respect to this clone: The identical CDR3 is also encoded by other nucleotide sequences in the sample. This chain uses TRBV29-1 with TRBJ2-2, with D possibly TRBD1 on 5 matching bases. V lost 4 bases and J 0 bases, leaving 9 bases between the germline ends. Per the germline V gene, CDR1 is SQVTM and CDR2 is ANQGSEA. CDR3 size: 14 residues. The CDR3 protein is CSVGQGTNTGELFF. The DNA for the CDR3 is TGCAGCGTTGGGCAGGGTACGAACACCGGGGAGCTGTTTTTT.

Concerning this clone itself: A much bigger clone sits one base away, suggesting this may be a read error. V is TRBV7-9 and J is TRBJ1-5; D remains ambiguous. Per the germline V gene, CDR1 is SEHNR and CDR2 is FQNEAQ (reference sequence). The V gene lost 3 bases and the J gene lost 5 bases, with 5 bases spanning the gap. This CDR3 contains 12 residues. CDR3 nucleotides: TGTGCCAGCAGCTTCGGGGATCAGCCCCAGCATTTT. Its translation is CASSFGDQPQHF.

The rearrangement links TRBV7-6 to TRBJ1-1, with D maybe TRBD1 (5 bases). The CDR3 has 13 residues. The germline V gene encodes CDR1 SGHVS and CDR2 FNYEAQ. The V end was cut by 1 base, the J end by 11 bases, with 14 bases between. DNA for the CDR3: TGTGCCAGCAGCTTAGAAGGAGGCCGGGGGGCTTTCTTT. Encoded protein: CASSLEGGRGAFF.

CDR3 sequence: CASSQRADGELFF. DNA of the CDR3: TGTGCCAGCAGCCAAAGAGCGGACGGGGAGCTGTTTTTT. V is TRBV6-6 and J is TRBJ2-2; tentatively, D is TRBD2 (5 bases). Germline CDR1 is MNHNY and CDR2 is SVGAGI (reference sequence). The V end lost 6 bases, the J end lost 7 bases, and 12 bases lay between the germline ends. CDR3 size: 13 residues.